The source of this TCR beta chain is a study of blood T cell repertoires in COVID-19. Study at large: COVID-19 samples, acute and convalescent, were from the United States, Italy and Spain. The analysed material was cDNA or gDNA that came from T cells, B-cell-depleted T cells, or PBMCs.

Original analysis: Estimates of nucleated cell counts were drawn from the amplification of reference gene primers. Sequenced by immunoSEQ multiplex PCR; TCRdb stores in-frame clones only, minus some. That table is the source of V, J and clone size, and D and trimming were worked out from the DNA. This table has approximately 150,000 clones, about 85% appearing once. During active infection, Seattle patients enrolled and were then monitored through disease. The sample taken for sequencing was peripheral blood. The sequence derives from a human donor with COVID-19, enrolled during active disease. The donor label of this sample is uncertain.

CDR3 coding DNA: TGTGCCAGCAGTTACTTTCCGGGAAGCTATGGCTACACCTTC. It encodes CASSYFPGSYGYTF. The J gene is TRBJ1-2, the V gene TRBV6-6, with D unresolved. CDR1 is MNHNY and CDR2 is SVGAGI in the germline V gene (reference sequence). V lost 1 base and J 4 bases, leaving 10 bases between the germline ends. The CDR3 spans 14 residues.